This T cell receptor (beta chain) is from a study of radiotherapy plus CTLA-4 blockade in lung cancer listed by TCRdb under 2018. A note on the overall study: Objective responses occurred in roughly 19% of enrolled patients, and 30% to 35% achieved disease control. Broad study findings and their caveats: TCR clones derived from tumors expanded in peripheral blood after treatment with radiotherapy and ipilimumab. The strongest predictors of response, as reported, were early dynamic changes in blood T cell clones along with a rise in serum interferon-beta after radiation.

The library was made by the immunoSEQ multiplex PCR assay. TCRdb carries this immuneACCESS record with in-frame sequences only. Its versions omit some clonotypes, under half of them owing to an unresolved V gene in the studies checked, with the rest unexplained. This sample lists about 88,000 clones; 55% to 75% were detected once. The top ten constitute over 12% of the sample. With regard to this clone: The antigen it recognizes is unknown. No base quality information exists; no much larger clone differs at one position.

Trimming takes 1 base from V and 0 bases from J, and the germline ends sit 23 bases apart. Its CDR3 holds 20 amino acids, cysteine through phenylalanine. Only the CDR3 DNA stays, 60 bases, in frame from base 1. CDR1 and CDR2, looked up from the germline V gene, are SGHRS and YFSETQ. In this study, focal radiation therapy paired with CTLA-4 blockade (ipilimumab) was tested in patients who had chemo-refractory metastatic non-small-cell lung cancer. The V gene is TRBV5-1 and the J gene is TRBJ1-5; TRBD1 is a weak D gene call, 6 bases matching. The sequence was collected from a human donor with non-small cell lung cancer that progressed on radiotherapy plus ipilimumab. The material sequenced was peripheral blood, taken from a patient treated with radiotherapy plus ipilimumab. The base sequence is TGCGCCAGCAGCTTGTGTCAGCGGCCAAGGACAGACTATAGCAATCAGCCCCAGCATTTT. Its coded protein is CASSLCQRPRTDYSNQPQHF.